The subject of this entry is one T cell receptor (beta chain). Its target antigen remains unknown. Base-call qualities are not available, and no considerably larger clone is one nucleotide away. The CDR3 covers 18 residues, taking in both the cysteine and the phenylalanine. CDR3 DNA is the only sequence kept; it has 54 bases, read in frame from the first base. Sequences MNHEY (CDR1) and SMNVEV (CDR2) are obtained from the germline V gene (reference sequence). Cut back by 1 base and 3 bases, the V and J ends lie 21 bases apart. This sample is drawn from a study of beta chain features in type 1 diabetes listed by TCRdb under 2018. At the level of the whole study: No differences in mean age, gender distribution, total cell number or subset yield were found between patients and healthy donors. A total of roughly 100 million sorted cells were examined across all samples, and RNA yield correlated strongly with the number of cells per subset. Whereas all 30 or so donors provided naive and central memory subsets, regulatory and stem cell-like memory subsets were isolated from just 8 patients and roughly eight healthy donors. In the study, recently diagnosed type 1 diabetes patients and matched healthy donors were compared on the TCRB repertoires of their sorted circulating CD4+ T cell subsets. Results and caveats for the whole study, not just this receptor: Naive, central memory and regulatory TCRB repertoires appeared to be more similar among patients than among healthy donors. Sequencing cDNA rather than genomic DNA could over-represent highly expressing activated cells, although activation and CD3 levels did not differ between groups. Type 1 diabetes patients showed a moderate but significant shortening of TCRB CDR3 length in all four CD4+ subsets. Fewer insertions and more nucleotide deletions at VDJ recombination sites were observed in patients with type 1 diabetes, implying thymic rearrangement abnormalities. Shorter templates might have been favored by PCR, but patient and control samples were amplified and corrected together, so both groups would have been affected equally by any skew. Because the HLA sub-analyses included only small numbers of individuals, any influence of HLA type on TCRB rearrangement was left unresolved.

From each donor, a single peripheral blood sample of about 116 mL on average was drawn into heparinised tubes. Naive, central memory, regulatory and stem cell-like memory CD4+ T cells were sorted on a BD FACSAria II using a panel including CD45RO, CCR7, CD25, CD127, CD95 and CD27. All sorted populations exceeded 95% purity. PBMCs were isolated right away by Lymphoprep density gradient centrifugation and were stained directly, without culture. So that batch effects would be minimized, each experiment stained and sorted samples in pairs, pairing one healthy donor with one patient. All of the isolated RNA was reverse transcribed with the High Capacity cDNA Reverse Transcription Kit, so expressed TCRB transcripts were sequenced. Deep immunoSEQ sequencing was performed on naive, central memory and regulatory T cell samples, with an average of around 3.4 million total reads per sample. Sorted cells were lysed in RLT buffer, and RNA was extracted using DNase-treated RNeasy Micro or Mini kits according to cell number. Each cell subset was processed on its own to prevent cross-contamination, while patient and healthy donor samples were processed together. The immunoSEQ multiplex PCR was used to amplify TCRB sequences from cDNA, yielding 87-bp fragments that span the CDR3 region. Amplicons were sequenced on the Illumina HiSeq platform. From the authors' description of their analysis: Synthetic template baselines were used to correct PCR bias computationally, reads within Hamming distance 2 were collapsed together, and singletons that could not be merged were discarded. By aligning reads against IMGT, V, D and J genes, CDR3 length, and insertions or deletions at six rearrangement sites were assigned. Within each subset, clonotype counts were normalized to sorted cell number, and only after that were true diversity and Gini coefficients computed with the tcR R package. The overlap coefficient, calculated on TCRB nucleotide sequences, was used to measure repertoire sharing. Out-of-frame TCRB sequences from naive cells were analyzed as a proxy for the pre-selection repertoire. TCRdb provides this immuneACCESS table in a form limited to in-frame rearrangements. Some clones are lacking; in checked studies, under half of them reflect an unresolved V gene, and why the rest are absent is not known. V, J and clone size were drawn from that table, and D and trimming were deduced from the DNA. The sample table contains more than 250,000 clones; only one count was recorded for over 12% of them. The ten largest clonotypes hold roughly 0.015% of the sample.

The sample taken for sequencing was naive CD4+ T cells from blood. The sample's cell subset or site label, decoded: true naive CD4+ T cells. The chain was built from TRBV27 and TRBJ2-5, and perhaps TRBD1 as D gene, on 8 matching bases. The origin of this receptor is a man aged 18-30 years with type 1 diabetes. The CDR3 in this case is CASSLWGGTGTGEETQYF. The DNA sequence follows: TGTGCCAGCAGTTTATGGGGGGGGACCGGGACAGGTGAAGAGACCCAGTACTTC.